A selection of T cell receptor beta chains follows, all from one sample in a study of blood T cell repertoires in COVID-19. Here immunoSEQ multiplex PCR was the method, and the copy in TCRdb shows in-frame clones only, minus some. Of around 30,000 clones listed, 85% to 90% were seen once; the top ten hold 1.5% to 1.9%. What was sequenced was peripheral blood. The receptors here all came from a man in his sixties with active COVID-19. CDR3s include the opening cysteine and the closing phenylalanine or tryptophan. A D gene is named only where the DNA matches it firmly. Expanded clones are given a class, and other clones once, few, many or no size at all.

d_call	v_call	clone_size	j_call	cdr3_nt	cdr3_aa
-	TRBV18	-	TRBJ2-7	TGTGCCAGCTCACCGGGACACTCCTACGAGCAGTACTTC	CASSPGHSYEQYF
-	TRBV7-2	once	TRBJ1-2	TGTGCCAGCAGCGGGGCCTCTCTTGGCTACACCTTC	CASSGASLGYTF
-	TRBV6-6	-	TRBJ1-2	TGTGCCAGCAGCCCCCGAGAAGCTAACTATGGCTACACCTTC	CASSPREANYGYTF
-	TRBV6-6	-	TRBJ1-5	TGTGCCAGCAGCGCCGGGTCCAATCAGCCCCAGCATTTT	CASSAGSNQPQHF
TRBD2	TRBV19	-	TRBJ2-1	TGTGCCAGTAGTATAGCAGCGGGGGTAAACAATGAGCAGTTCTTC	CASSIAAGVNNEQFF
-	TRBV19	-	TRBJ1-2	TGTGCCAGTATCCAGGACAGCAGCTATGGCTACACCTTC	CASIQDSSYGYTF
TRBD1	TRBV2	few	TRBJ2-7	TGTGCCAGCAGTGGACCTACGAAGCCTACCCCCAGGGGGCACAGGACCTACGAGCAGTACTTC	CASSGPTKPTPRGHRTYEQYF
TRBD2	TRBV6-5	-	TRBJ2-3	TGTGCCAGCACCAGCGGGGGGGCAGATACGCAGTATTTT	CASTSGGADTQYF
-	TRBV5-6	-	TRBJ2-7	TGTGCCAGCAGCCCGCTCCTTACGGGGGGCTTAACCTACGAGCAGTACTTC	CASSPLLTGGLTYEQYF
TRBD1	TRBV2	-	TRBJ1-2	TGTGCCAGCAGCCTACAGGGGATTGATGGCTACACCTTC	CASSLQGIDGYTF
TRBD1	TRBV3-1/TRBV3-2	-	TRBJ1-2	TGTGCCAGCAGCCCGCGGGACAGGGGAGGAGGCTACACCTTC	CASSPRDRGGGYTF
-	TRBV4-3	-	TRBJ2-7	TGCGCCAGCAGCCAAGTTCTGGGGCAGGGATCCTACGAGCAGTACTTC	CASSQVLGQGSYEQYF
-	TRBV5-8	-	TRBJ2-7	TGTGCCAGCAGCCCTCGGACACGTAATACCTACGAGCAGTACTTC	CASSPRTRNTYEQYF
-	TRBV4-1	-	TRBJ2-1	TGCGCCAGCAGCCAAACAATCCTGCGGGGGCCTGGCAATGAGCAGTTCTTC	CASSQTILRGPGNEQFF
-	TRBV27	-	TRBJ2-1	TGTGCCAGCAGTTTGGGTCCGGACAGATTCTACAATGAGCAGTTCTTC	CASSLGPDRFYNEQFF